The 29 T cell receptor beta chains presented below share a single source sample, sequenced in a study of early stage breast cancer tumors. The protocol was immunoSEQ multiplex PCR, while the TCRdb copy is restricted to in-frame clones and leaves out a portion. Of around 28,000 clones detected, approximately 72% appear once; the ten largest clones hold roughly 33%. The sequenced sample consisted of blood. The receptor set was obtained from a person aged 45-60 years with breast cancer.

This clone was seen just once. This chain connects TRBV19 to TRBJ1-5, with D perhaps TRBD1 (5 bases). CDR1 and CDR2 (germline): LNHDA, SQIVND (reference sequence). This CDR3 comprises 12 residues. V lost 8 bases and J 12 bases, leaving 17 bases between the germline ends. CDR3 sequence reads: CASGSGALGQHF. The CDR3 region has the DNA TGTGCCAGTGGATCCGGGGCCCTGGGCCAGCATTTT.

The chain recombines TRBV7-9 with TRBJ2-7; D ambiguous. Germline V CDR1 and CDR2: SEHNR, FQNEAQ (reference sequence). The V gene lost 2 bases and the J gene lost 2 bases, with 10 bases spanning the gap. The CDR3 runs 14 residues. The CDR3 sequence is CASSLTSRTYEQYF. The CDR3 bases are TGTGCCAGCAGCTTAACCAGCCGGACCTACGAGCAGTACTTC.

Comment on this clone: One junction end disagrees with the germline gene, perhaps due to a read error. This chain links TRBV5-8 with TRBJ2-1; D is uncertain. CDR1 and CDR2 (germline): SGHTS, YDEGEE. The CDR3 is made up of 12 amino acids. The CDR3, as DNA: TGTGCCAGCAGCTTGAGGGCAAGAATTCAACTCTTC. This codes for CASSLRARIQLF.

The rearrangement joins TRBV25-1 to TRBJ2-5; D ambiguous. The CDR3 has 14 amino acids. Germline CDR1 and CDR2: MGHDK and SYGVNS. V dropped 4 bases and J dropped 9 bases, with 18 bases sitting between them. The CDR3 is CASSVRTPRKSQYF. The CDR3 DNA sequence: TGTGCCAGCAGTGTCAGGACCCCGCGGAAGTCCCAGTACTTC.

The rearrangement links TRBV7-9 to TRBJ2-7; D possibly corresponds to TRBD1 (6 bases). The CDR3 is 13 residues long. Deletions cut 4 bases from V and 2 bases from J, with 9 bases between. Germline CDR1 and CDR2: SEHNR and FQNEAQ (reference sequence). The CDR3 spells CASSWDTAYEQYF. CDR3 nucleotides: TGTGCCAGCAGCTGGGACACAGCCTACGAGCAGTACTTC.

This clone was picked up one time. J is TRBJ2-7 and V is TRBV29-1; the match to TRBD2 covers 10 bases. Germline values: CDR1 SQVTM, CDR2 ANQGSEA. The CDR3 loop spans 12 amino acids. Trimming removed 6 bases from V and 4 bases from J; junction bases left unmatched: 3. CDR3 in amino acids: CSVETSGYEQYF. Here the CDR3 DNA reads TGCAGCGTCGAGACTAGCGGGTACGAGCAGTACTTC.

This chain uses TRBV5-1 with TRBJ1-1; D not resolved. V gave up 0 bases and J gave up 4 bases, with 13 bases separating them. The CDR3 consists of 15 residues. The V gene's germline CDR1 is SGHRS and CDR2 YFSETQ. The DNA for the CDR3 is TGCGCCAGCAGCTTGGAGACCCGGACGGGCACTGAAGCTTTCTTT. Encoded protein: CASSLETRTGTEAFF.

This clone was picked up a small number of times. The chain couples TRBV7-9 to TRBJ2-1, with D maybe TRBD1 (6 bases). The CDR3 contains 15 residues. Trimming left V 6 bases short and J 8 bases short, with 20 bases between. The V gene's germline CDR1 is SEHNR and CDR2 FQNEAQ (reference sequence). CDR3 loop: CASRAQGSGGDEQFF. The CDR3 DNA reads as TGTGCCAGCAGGGCCCAGGGGTCGGGTGGAGATGAGCAGTTCTTC. The variable domain in full, with the rest retrieved from reference TRBV7-9 and TRBJ2-1, is DTGVSQNPRHKITKRGQNVTFRCDPISEHNRLYWYRQTLGQGPEFLTYFQNEAQLEKSRLLSDRFSAERPKGSFSTLEIQRTEQGDSAMYLCASRAQGSGGDEQFFGPGTRLTVL.

Here the CDR3 reads CAWREAGGTETQYF. The CDR3 nucleotides are TGTGCCTGGAGAGAGGCAGGGGGCACAGAGACCCAGTACTTC. The chain recombines TRBV30 with TRBJ2-5; TRBD1 matches at 8 bases. In germline, CDR1 is GTSNPN, CDR2 SVGIG (reference sequence). Trimming removed 3 bases from V and 4 bases from J; junction bases left unmatched: 7. The CDR3 length is 14 residues.

The rearrangement links TRBV2 to TRBJ2-7; the D gene is possibly TRBD2 (6 bases). Germline V CDR1 and CDR2: SNHLY, FYNNEI. This CDR3 comprises 15 residues. Trimming left V 7 bases short and J 3 bases short, with 19 bases between. The CDR3 here is CASTSLGRTGYEQYF. The DNA of the CDR3 is TGTGCCAGCACGTCACTAGGGAGGACTGGCTACGAGCAGTACTTC.

The chain carries TRBV19 and TRBJ2-1; possible D gene TRBD2, 5 bases. Trimming took 7 bases from V and 0 from J, leaving 13 bases between them. This CDR3 is 15 amino acids long. Germline CDR1 is LNHDA and CDR2 is SQIVND (reference sequence). The CDR3 region is CASTASSSSYNEQFF. CDR3 bases: TGTGCCAGTACGGCTAGCTCGAGCTCCTACAATGAGCAGTTCTTC.

V gene TRBV5-4 combines with J gene TRBJ1-2, with a possible D match to TRBD1 (5 bases). Trimming left V 5 bases short and J 5 bases short, with 13 bases between. CDR1 and CDR2 from the germline V gene are SGHNT and YYREEE (reference sequence). The length of the CDR3 is 13 residues. CDR3 residues: CASRVGGGYGYTF. CDR3 in DNA: TGTGCCAGCAGGGTTGGGGGGGGTTATGGCTACACCTTC. Based on the CDR3 plus reference TRBV5-4 and TRBJ1-2, the full variable domain is ETGVTQSPTHLIKTRGQQVTLRCSSQSGHNTVSWYQQALGQGPQFIFQYYREEENGRGNFPPRFSGLQFPNYSSELNVNALELDDSALYLCASRVGGGYGYTFGSGTRLTVV.

This clone was observed many times. The chain couples TRBV7-3 to TRBJ2-3, with TRBD2 matching 8 bases. Germline V gene sequence: CDR1 SGHTA, CDR2 FQGTGA. V shed 5 bases and J 0 bases; nucleotides not matched to a gene: 4. The CDR3 runs to 15 residues. Here the CDR3 DNA reads TGTGCCAGCAGCAGACTAGCGTATAGCACAGATACGCAGTATTTT. This sequence encodes CASSRLAYSTDTQYF.

The rearrangement links TRBV5-6 to TRBJ1-5; 10 bases are shared with TRBD1. The CDR3 runs to 16 residues. V was clipped by 3 bases and J by 2 bases; unmatched bases: 5. Germline V gene data show CDR1 as SGHDT and CDR2 as YYEEEE. CDR3 nucleotides: TGTGCCAGCAGCTATACCGGGACAGGGGGCAATCAGCCCCAGCATTTT. Translation: CASSYTGTGGNQPQHF.

The rearrangement uses TRBV27 and TRBJ1-1, with D possibly TRBD1 on 5 matching bases. The germline gives CDR1 MNHEY, CDR2 SMNVEV (reference sequence). V lost 4 bases to trimming and J lost 7 bases, with 13 bases between them. This CDR3 is 13 amino acids long. The CDR3, as DNA: TGTGCCAGCAGTTCCATCCGACAGAATGAAGCTTTCTTT. Its translation: CASSSIRQNEAFF.

The genes are TRBV11-1 and TRBJ2-7; weak D call: TRBD2 (6 bases). This CDR3 region has 14 residues. CDR1 SGHAT and CDR2 FQDESV come from the germline V gene (reference sequence). V was shortened by 5 bases and J by 5 bases, with 16 bases between the two germline ends. The CDR3 is CASSQSRGTDEQYF. Here the CDR3 DNA reads TGTGCCAGCAGCCAGTCACGGGGGACGGACGAGCAGTACTTC.

On this clone: At one boundary the junction diverges from the germline segment, which might be a read error. The rearrangement uses TRBV7-7 and TRBJ2-3; TRBD1 is a possible D gene (5 bases). This CDR3 region has 13 residues. From germline, CDR1 is SSHAT and CDR2 FNYEAQ (reference sequence). In DNA, the CDR3 is TGTGCTAGCAGCTTAGGGGACACAGATACGCAGTATTTT. It codes for CASSLGDTDTQYF.

In the case of this clone: One end of the junction does not line up with germline, which may come from a read error. V usage is TRBV28 and J usage is TRBJ1-5; TRBD1 matches at 7 bases. CDR1 is MDHEN, CDR2 SYDVKM, per germline. The CDR3 length is 13 residues. The CDR3 sequence is CASSIGGNQPQHF. The CDR3 DNA reads as TGTGCCAGCAGTATAGGGGGCAACCAGCCCCAGCATTTT. The full variable domain, rest sourced from reference TRBV28 and TRBJ1-5, is DVKVTQSSRYLVKRTGEKVFLECVQDMDHENMFWYRQDPGLGLRLIYFSYDVKMKEKGDIPEGYSVSREKKERFSLILESASTNQTSMYLCASSIGGNQPQHFGDGTRLSIL.

The V call is TRBV5-1, the J call TRBJ1-2, with D possibly matching TRBD1 (5 bases). The V gene lost 4 bases and the J gene lost 0 bases, with 7 bases spanning the gap. Germline V gives CDR1 SGHRS, CDR2 YFSETQ. This CDR3 is 13 amino acids long. In DNA form, the CDR3 reads TGCGCCAGCAGCGTGACAGCTAACTATGGCTACACCTTC. As protein: CASSVTANYGYTF.

This rearrangement joins TRBV7-2 to TRBJ2-1, with unresolved D. CDR1 SGHTA and CDR2 FQGNSA come from the germline V gene. The CDR3 totals 13 residues. V gave up 3 bases and J gave up 5 bases, with 8 bases separating them. In DNA form, the CDR3 reads TGTGCCAGCAGCTTCATGCAGGACAATGAGCAGTTCTTC. This gives the protein CASSFMQDNEQFF.

The chain has TRBV6-1 and TRBJ2-7; D might be TRBD1 (5 bases). Germline lookup yields CDR1 MNHNS and CDR2 SASEGT. This CDR3 has 14 amino acids. V was shortened by 2 bases and J by 1 base, with 9 bases between the two germline ends. This CDR3 is CASSEYTGSYEQYF. The CDR3 region has the DNA TGTGCCAGCAGTGAATATACAGGATCCTACGAGCAGTACTTC.

This clone was seen only a few times. V and J are TRBV18 and TRBJ2-4; perhaps TRBD2 as D (5 bases). The V end was cut by 2 bases, the J end by 6 bases, with 14 bases between. This CDR3 has 15 amino acids. Germline assignment: CDR1 KGHSH and CDR2 LQKENI. The CDR3 sequence is CASSPYGEGRNIQYF. In DNA form, the CDR3 reads TGTGCCAGCTCACCATACGGGGAAGGAAGAAACATTCAGTACTTC. The variable domain in full, completed from reference TRBV18 and TRBJ2-4, reads NAGVMQNPRHLVRRRGQEARLRCSPMKGHSHVYWYRQLPEEGLKFMVYLQKENIIDESGMPKERFSAEFPKEGPSILRIQQVVRGDSAAYFCASSPYGEGRNIQYFGAGTRLSVL.

The chain links TRBV7-8 to TRBJ1-2, with a possible D match to TRBD1 (6 bases). Germline V gene data show CDR1 as SGHVS and CDR2 as FQNEAQ. This CDR3 is built from 13 residues. Between the trimmed V and J ends, which lost 3 bases and 8 bases, there was a span of 13 bases. DNA for the CDR3: TGTGCCAGCAGCTTCCCCCAAGGGGGGGGCTACACCTTC. It encodes CASSFPQGGGYTF.

The V and J genes are TRBV2 and TRBJ2-1; no firm D call. V was trimmed by 3 bases and J by 7 bases, leaving 4 bases between them. Germline CDR1 and CDR2: SNHLY and FYNNEI. The CDR3 has 11 amino acids. This chain's CDR3 is CASSDWNEQFF. Written as DNA, the CDR3 is TGTGCCAGCAGTGATTGGAATGAGCAGTTCTTC. Drawing the rest from reference TRBV2 and TRBJ2-1, the complete variable domain is EPEVTQTPSHQVTQMGQEVILRCVPISNHLYFYWYRQILGQKVEFLVSFYNNEISEKSEIFDDQFSVERPDGSNFTLKIRSTKLEDSAMYFCASSDWNEQFFGPGTRLTVL.

J is TRBJ2-7 and V is TRBV11-2; TRBD2 aligns across 9 bases. Germline assignment: CDR1 SGHAT and CDR2 FQNNGV. Trimming removed 1 base from V and 7 bases from J; junction bases left unmatched: 8. The CDR3 has 15 residues. CDR3 protein: CASSLGGTSQIEQYF. CDR3 in DNA: TGTGCCAGCAGCTTAGGAGGGACTAGCCAAATAGAGCAGTACTTC.

The V call is TRBV5-1, the J call TRBJ2-1, with 10 bases fitting TRBD2. Germline V gene data show CDR1 as SGHRS and CDR2 as YFSETQ. The J segment lost 6 bases and the V segment lost 0 bases, leaving 9 bases of the junction unmatched. The CDR3 is 17 amino acids. The CDR3 coding sequence is TGCGCCAGCAGCTTGGCCCCTCGAGCGGGAGGGGCCAATGAGCAGTTCTTC. It translates to CASSLAPRAGGANEQFF.

Written as DNA, the CDR3 is TGTGCCAGCAGCTTGGGGACAGTCACCGGGGAGCTGTTTTTT. It translates to CASSLGTVTGELFF. The chain joins TRBV5-8 to TRBJ2-2; D is perhaps TRBD1 (6 bases). CDR1 and CDR2 from the germline V gene are SGHTS and YDEGEE. The CDR3 has 14 residues. V shed 0 bases and J shed 4 bases, with 7 bases lying between them.

Comment on this clone: A read error may account for a junction end that differs from germline. The chain joins TRBV6-5 to TRBJ2-1, with TRBD2 matching 9 bases. Germline V gene sequence: CDR1 MNHEY, CDR2 SVGAGI. The CDR3 contains 15 residues. The chain's CDR3 is CASSLTSGSFNEQFF. For the CDR3, the DNA is TGTGCCAGCAGCCTAACTAGCGGGTCCTTCAATGAGCAGTTCTTC.

This clone was picked up a small number of times. This chain uses TRBV10-3 with TRBJ2-1, with no clear D. V lost 10 bases and J 1 base, leaving 5 bases between the germline ends. Germline CDR1 ENHRY, CDR2 SYGVKD. The CDR3 is 11 residues long. In nucleotides, the CDR3 is TGTGCCAGCGGATCCTACAATGAGCAGTTCTTC. Its translation is CASGSYNEQFF.